This passage covers 23 T cell receptor beta chains from one sample sequenced in a study of blood T cells in healthy people across ages. Then a second PCR, running roughly 7 to 11 cycles, was carried out with a sample-barcoded 5' primer and a J-beta primer mix. TCRdb redid the calling of the 5' RACE reads with MiXCR, one entry per CDR3 protein. The sample lists about 640,000 distinct CDR3 sequences, around 54% occurring once. Sequenced input: blood. The receptors here all came from a man in his 60s in good health.

V is TRBV9 and J is TRBJ2-1, with 13 positions matching TRBD2. J gave up 5 bases and V 0 bases, and 11 bases lay outside the gene matches. Germline V lookup: CDR1 SGDLS, CDR2 YYNGEE. This CDR3 comprises 19 residues. Written as DNA, the CDR3 is TGTGCCAGCAGCGTAGGGACTAGCGGGGGAAGGGGGGCAGACAATGAGCAGTTCTTC. Translation gives CASSVGTSGGRGADNEQFF.

The V call is TRBV5-6, the J call TRBJ2-2, with 9 nucleotides matching TRBD2. This CDR3 contains 14 residues. The germline gives CDR1 SGHDT, CDR2 YYEEEE. With 4 bases clipped from V and 10 bases from J, the junction kept 8 bases outside the gene matches. The CDR3 sequence is CASSAGLAVSELFF. The CDR3 DNA follows: TGTGCCAGCAGCGCGGGACTAGCAGTCTCGGAGCTGTTTTTT.

This chain joins TRBV29-1 and TRBJ1-1; D is unresolved. Per germline, CDR1 SQVTM and CDR2 ANQGSEA. V was pared by 6 bases and J by 1 base, with 15 bases between. The CDR3 runs to 14 residues. The CDR3 loop reads CSVSWTGSNTEAFF. CDR3 DNA sequence: TGCAGCGTATCCTGGACGGGCTCGAACACTGAAGCTTTCTTT. The variable domain in full, completed from reference TRBV29-1 and TRBJ1-1, reads SAVISQKPSRDICQRGTSLTIQCQVDSQVTMMFWYRQQPGQSLTLIATANQGSEATYESGFVIDKFPISRPNLTFSTLTVSNMSPEDSSIYLCSVSWTGSNTEAFFGQGTRLTVV.

The chain combines TRBV10-2 with TRBJ2-5; the match to TRBD1 covers 9 bases. V trimming: 6 bases; J trimming: 11 bases; junction bases outside the gene matches: 13. This CDR3 region has 14 residues. Germline values: CDR1 WSHSY, CDR2 SAAADI. CDR3 in DNA: TGCGCCAGCAGGGACGGGACAGGGTGGAATGAGCAGTACTTC. The encoded protein is CASRDGTGWNEQYF.

This clonotype has just one count. This sequence joins TRBV3-1 and TRBJ2-1; 8 bases map to TRBD2. Near its end, the DNA agrees better with TRBJ2-7, so the J call may be wrong. The CDR3 has 16 amino acids. In germline, CDR1 is LGHDT, CDR2 YNNKEL (reference sequence). The CDR3 sequence: CASSHRSGGSYNEQYF. The DNA for the CDR3 is TGTGCCAGCAGCCATAGGAGCGGGGGCTCCTACAATGAGCAGTACTTC.

The chain is built from TRBV28 and TRBJ1-4; the D is unclear. The V gene lost 4 bases and the J gene lost 8 bases, with 8 bases spanning the gap. Germline V gene sequence: CDR1 MDHEN, CDR2 SYDVKM. The CDR3 runs to 12 residues. The CDR3 nucleotides read TGTGCCAGCAGTTCTGCGTCCGAAAAACTGTTTTTT. Amino acid sequence: CASSSASEKLFF.

The gene calls are TRBV3-1 and TRBJ2-7; no reliable D call. There are 12 residues in the CDR3. Trimming pared 4 bases from V and 7 bases from J, leaving 11 bases between. Looked up from germline, CDR1 is LGHDT and CDR2 is YNNKEL (reference sequence). The CDR3 protein is CASSRNQEEQYF. In DNA form, the CDR3 reads TGTGCCAGCAGCCGAAATCAGGAGGAGCAGTACTTC.

The chain employs TRBV7-9 and TRBJ1-2; no clear D gene. The V end was cut by 5 bases, the J end by 1 base, with 11 bases between. The CDR3 has 14 amino acids. Germline assignment: CDR1 SEHNR and CDR2 FQNEAQ (reference sequence). CDR3 bases: TGTGCCAGCAGCCCTCGAAGGAGTAACTATGGCTACACCTTC. It yields the protein CASSPRRSNYGYTF.

The count of this clonotype is one. The chain couples TRBV5-1 to TRBJ2-1; D assignment may be TRBD1 or TRBD2 (6 bases each). CDR1 and CDR2 from the germline V gene are SGHRS and YFSETQ. The CDR3 sequence is 16 residues long. V was cut by 0 bases and J by 0 bases, with 10 bases left in between. The CDR3 spells CASSLGGGNSYNEQFF. In DNA form, the CDR3 reads TGCGCCAGCAGCTTGGGAGGGGGGAACTCCTACAATGAGCAGTTCTTC.

The rearrangement joins TRBV5-5 to TRBJ1-4; possible D gene TRBD1, 5 bases. Deletions cut 2 bases from V and 3 bases from J, with 8 bases between. This CDR3 has 14 amino acids. In germline, CDR1 is SGHKS, CDR2 YYEKEE (reference sequence). CDR3 amino acids: CASSLQAANEKLFF. The CDR3, as DNA: TGTGCCAGCAGCTTACAGGCTGCTAATGAAAAACTGTTTTTT.

This clonotype was counted between two and nine times. The gene calls are TRBV7-2 and TRBJ2-1; 7 nucleotides match TRBD2. The germline V gene encodes CDR1 SGHTA and CDR2 FQGNSA. This CDR3 region has 15 residues. J gave up 4 bases and V 8 bases, and 11 bases lay outside the gene matches. The CDR3 DNA reads as TGTGCCAGCCGGGGAACTAGCGCAGCTTACAATGAGCAGTTCTTC. Protein product: CASRGTSAAYNEQFF.

CDR3 residues: CASSRDGGEQYF. The CDR3 nucleotides read TGTGCCAGCAGCCGGGACGGAGGCGAGCAGTACTTC. The rearrangement uses TRBV6-5 and TRBJ2-4; D assignment may be TRBD1 or TRBD2 (5 bases each). Near its end, the DNA agrees better with TRBJ2-7, so the J call may be wrong. Germline CDR1 MNHEY, CDR2 SVGAGI. The CDR3 is made up of 12 amino acids.

The CDR3 loop is CASSQRGLQETQYF. In DNA, the CDR3 is TGTGCCAGCAGCCAGCGGGGGCTACAAGAGACCCAGTACTTC. The gene calls are TRBV7-6 and TRBJ2-5, with TRBD2 matching over 8 bases. With 5 bases clipped from V and 2 bases from J, the junction kept 4 bases outside the gene matches. The germline V gene encodes CDR1 SGHVS and CDR2 FNYEAQ. This CDR3 contains 14 residues.

The chain couples TRBV20-1 to TRBJ2-4; a possible D gene is TRBD1 (5 bases). Gene TRBJ2-7 matches the end of the DNA better, so the J call may be wrong. Germline values: CDR1 DFQATT, CDR2 SNEGSKA (reference sequence). The CDR3 loop spans 11 amino acids. CDR3 region: CSATRTSEQYF. The CDR3 nucleotides read TGCAGTGCGACCCGGACAAGCGAGCAGTACTTC.

V is TRBV20-1 and J is TRBJ2-1; the match to TRBD1 covers 11 bases. CDR1 and CDR2 from the germline V gene are DFQATT and SNEGSKA (reference sequence). CDR3 length: 13 amino acids. Losses at the gene ends were 6 bases for V and 8 bases for J; bases not matched to a gene: 6. CDR3 DNA sequence: TGCAGTGCCTATGGGACAGGGGGATATGAGCAGTTCTTC. Translating gives CSAYGTGGYEQFF.

V gene TRBV5-1 combines with J gene TRBJ1-4, with 8 positions matching TRBD1. Germline V gives CDR1 SGHRS, CDR2 YFSETQ. The CDR3 length is 13 residues. After removal of 4 bases from V and 8 bases from J, the junction contained 4 bases not matched to a gene. CDR3 nucleotide sequence: TGCGCCAGCAGCGCCGGGACAGGCGAAAAACTGTTTTTT. This encodes CASSAGTGEKLFF. The whole variable domain, filled in from reference TRBV5-1 and TRBJ1-4, reads KAGVTQTPRYLIKTRGQQVTLSCSPISGHRSVSWYQQTPGQGLQFLFEYFSETQRNKGNFPGRFSGRQFSNSRSEMNVSTLELGDSALYLCASSAGTGEKLFFGSGTQLSVL.

This clonotype turned up a few times. CDR3 in DNA: TGTGCCAGCAGCCCCCCACCAGGGCTGGGAGGCTACAATGAGCAGTTCTTC. The encoded protein is CASSPPPGLGGYNEQFF. The V and J genes are TRBV3-1 and TRBJ2-1, with D perhaps matching TRBD2 (6 bases). Trimming cost V 4 bases and J 3 bases, with 19 bases left between them. Germline CDR1 and CDR2: LGHDT and YNNKEL (reference sequence). The CDR3 runs to 17 residues.

This clonotype was found once. J is TRBJ2-1 and V is TRBV27, with D perhaps TRBD1 (6 bases). V lost 5 bases, J lost 7 bases, and 12 bases lay in between. CDR3 length equals 13 residues. The germline gives CDR1 MNHEY, CDR2 SMNVEV (reference sequence). CDR3 protein: CASSPNRDNEQFF. The DNA for the CDR3 is TGTGCCAGCAGTCCCAACAGGGATAATGAGCAGTTCTTC.

V is TRBV5-1 and J is TRBJ2-5; 10 bases align to TRBD2. J lost 2 bases, V lost 6 bases, and 10 bases had no gene match. Germline V CDR1 and CDR2: SGHRS, YFSETQ. The CDR3 is made up of 16 amino acids. The DNA of the CDR3 is TGCGCCAGCACCACCCGTCGGACTAGCGGACAAGAGACCCAGTACTTC. Amino acids: CASTTRRTSGQETQYF.

The chain is built from TRBV4-1 and TRBJ1-5; possible D gene TRBD1, 6 bases. CDR3 size: 20 residues. Per the germline V gene, CDR1 is MGHRA and CDR2 is YSYEKL. Trimming cost V 2 bases and J 6 bases, with 29 bases left between them. DNA for the CDR3: TGCGCCAGCAGCCAAAATCCCCGGACCCTCCTACAGGGAGGAAGTCAGCCCCAGCATTTT. Encoded protein: CASSQNPRTLLQGGSQPQHF.

The gene calls are TRBV6-5 and TRBJ2-1, with D unresolved. V lost 2 bases and J 15 bases, leaving 14 bases between the germline ends. The CDR3 runs 12 residues. Germline CDR1 reads MNHEY; CDR2 reads SVGAGI. CDR3 loop: CASSYDRVSMFF. The CDR3 DNA sequence: TGTGCCAGCAGTTACGACCGGGTCTCAATGTTCTTC.

Only one count was recorded for this clonotype. This rearrangement joins TRBV20-1 to TRBJ2-4, with D perhaps assigned TRBD1 or TRBD2 (5 bases each). TRBJ2-7 matches the DNA end more closely, so the J call is doubtful. Looked up from germline, CDR1 is DFQATT and CDR2 is SNEGSKA (reference sequence). The CDR3 extends over 14 amino acids. CDR3 loop: CSASDPGPPYEQYF. The CDR3 nucleotides read TGCAGTGCTAGCGACCCGGGACCTCCCTACGAGCAGTACTTC.

This clonotype appeared a few times. J is TRBJ2-1 and V is TRBV11-2; 11 bases are a match to TRBD1. The germline gives CDR1 SGHAT, CDR2 FQNNGV. V shed 5 bases and J 9 bases; nucleotides not matched to a gene: 6. The CDR3 is 14 amino acids. Here the CDR3 DNA reads TGTGCCAGCAGCCCTGGACAGGGGGCCCTTGAGCAGTTCTTC. Protein sequence: CASSPGQGALEQFF.